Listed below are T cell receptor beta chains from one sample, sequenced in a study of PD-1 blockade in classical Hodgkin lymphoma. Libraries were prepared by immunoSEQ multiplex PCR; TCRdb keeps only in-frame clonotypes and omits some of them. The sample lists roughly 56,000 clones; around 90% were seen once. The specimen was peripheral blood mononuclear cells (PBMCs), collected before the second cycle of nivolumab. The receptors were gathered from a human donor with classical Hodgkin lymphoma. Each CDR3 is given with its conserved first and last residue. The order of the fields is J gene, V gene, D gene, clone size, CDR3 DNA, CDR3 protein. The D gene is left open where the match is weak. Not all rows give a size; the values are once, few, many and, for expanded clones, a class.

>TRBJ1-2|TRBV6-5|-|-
TGTGCCAGCAGACCCCTTACAGGGACCGGCTACACCTTC
CASRPLTGTGYTF
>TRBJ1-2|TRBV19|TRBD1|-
TGTGCCAGTAGTATAGGGGACAGGGGCACCTATGGCTACACCTTC
CASSIGDRGTYGYTF
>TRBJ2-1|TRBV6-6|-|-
TGTGCCAGCCGGCAGGGGGGCATGGATGAGCAGTTCTTC
CASRQGGMDEQFF
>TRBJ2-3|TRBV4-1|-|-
TGCGCCAGCAGCCACGGCTTTGCAGGGACTAGCACAGATACGCAGTATTTT
CASSHGFAGTSTDTQYF
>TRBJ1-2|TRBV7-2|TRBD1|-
TGTGCCAGCAGCATCCGGACAGGGGGCGGAGGCTATGGCTACACCTTC
CASSIRTGGGGYGYTF
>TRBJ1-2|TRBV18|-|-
TGTGCCAGCTCACCAGTCCCGGGGGACGTTCAGGGGGGCTACACCTTC
CASSPVPGDVQGGYTF
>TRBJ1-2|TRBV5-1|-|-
TGCGCCAGCAGCTTGGAGGATAGGGATCCTGGCTACACCTTC
CASSLEDRDPGYTF
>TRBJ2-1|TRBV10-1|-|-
TGCGCCAGCAGTGAGGGGACTAATGAGCAGTTCTTC
CASSEGTNEQFF
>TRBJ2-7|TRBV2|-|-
TGTGCCAGCAGTGAAACAGTCCACTCCTACGAGCAGTACTTC
CASSETVHSYEQYF
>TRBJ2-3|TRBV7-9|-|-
TGTGCCAGCAGCTTAGTTAGCAGCACAGATACGCAGTATTTT
CASSLVSSTDTQYF
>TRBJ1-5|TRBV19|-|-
TGTGCCAGTATGTGGGCCTACAATCAGCCCCAGCATTTT
CASMWAYNQPQHF
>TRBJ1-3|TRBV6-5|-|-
TGTGCCAGCAGGTCAGGGGACCTCTCTGGAAACACCATATATTTT
CASRSGDLSGNTIYF
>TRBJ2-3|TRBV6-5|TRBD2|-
TGTGCCAGCAGCTTAGCGGGGGACGCAGATACGCAGTATTTT
CASSLAGDADTQYF
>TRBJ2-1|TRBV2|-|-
TGTGCCAGCGAGCTGGGGGGAGAGCAGTTCTTC
CASELGGEQFF
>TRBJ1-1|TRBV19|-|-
TGTGCCACTAGTCTTCTGGGAGGAGCTTTCTTT
CATSLLGGAFF
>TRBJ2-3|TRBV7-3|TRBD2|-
TGTGCCAGCAGCGTGGGAGCGGGGGATCAAGATACGCAGTATTTT
CASSVGAGDQDTQYF
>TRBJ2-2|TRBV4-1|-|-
TGCGCCAGCAGCGAAGGACTGAACACCGGGGAGCTGTTTTTT
CASSEGLNTGELFF
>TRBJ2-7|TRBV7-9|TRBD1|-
TGTGCCAGCAGCTCTGGACGACAGGGAGACTACGAGCAGTACTTC
CASSSGRQGDYEQYF
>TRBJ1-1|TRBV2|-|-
TGTGCCAGCAGTGGGTATAGTGAAGCTTTCTTT
CASSGYSEAFF
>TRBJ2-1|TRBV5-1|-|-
TGCGCCAGCAGCTTGCCCCTACCTAGCTCCTACAATGAGCAGTTCTTC
CASSLPLPSSYNEQFF
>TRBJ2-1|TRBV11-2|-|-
TGTGCCAGCAGCCCCTTGGTTGGCAAACGGGGCAATGAGCAGTTCTTC
CASSPLVGKRGNEQFF
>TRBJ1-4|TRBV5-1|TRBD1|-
TGCGCCAGCAGCTTACAGGGGGCTGGTGAAAAACTGTTTTTT
CASSLQGAGEKLFF
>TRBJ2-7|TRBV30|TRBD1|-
TGTGCCTGGAGTTTCCCCCGAGGACAGGGGGCCTCCGAGCAGTACTTC
CAWSFPRGQGASEQYF
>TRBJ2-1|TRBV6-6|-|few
TGTGCCAGCAGGGCCGGGACCCAGTACAATGAGCAGTTCTTC
CASRAGTQYNEQFF
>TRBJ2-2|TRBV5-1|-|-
TGCGCCAGCAGCTTGGCCACAGAGACCGGGGAGCTGTTTTTT
CASSLATETGELFF
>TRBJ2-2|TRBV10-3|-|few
TGTGCCATCAGTGATTCCGGGAGTACCACCGGGGAGCTGTTTTTT
CAISDSGSTTGELFF
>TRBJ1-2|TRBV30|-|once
TGTGCCTCGCTAGTATTCCCCCCTAACTATGGCTACACCTTC
CASLVFPPNYGYTF
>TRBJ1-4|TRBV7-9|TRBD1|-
TGTGCCAGCAGCTTGGTCGCCGGGACAGATTATGAAAAACTGTTTTTT
CASSLVAGTDYEKLFF
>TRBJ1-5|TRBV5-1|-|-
TGCGCCAGCAGTAGAGACAGTCTCAATCAGCCCCAGCATTTT
CASSRDSLNQPQHF
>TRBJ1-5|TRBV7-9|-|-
TGTGCCAGCAGCTCTATACCGTACCCCCAGCATTTT
CASSSIPYPQHF
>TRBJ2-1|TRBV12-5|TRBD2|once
TGTGCTAGTGCCCTGGGACTAGCGGGGGCTGGCGGGCAGTTCTTC
CASALGLAGAGGQFF
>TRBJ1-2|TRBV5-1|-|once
TGCGCCAGCAGCTTACCTCAACAGCCCTATGGCTACACCTTC
CASSLPQQPYGYTF
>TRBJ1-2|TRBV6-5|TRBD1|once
TGTTCTACAGGGGGCTTCAACTATGGCTACACCTTC
CSTGGFNYGYTF
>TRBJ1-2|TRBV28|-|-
TGTGCCAGCAGTTTACCCCAGGACAGAGGCGGCTACACCTTC
CASSLPQDRGGYTF
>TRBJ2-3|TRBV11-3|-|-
TGTGCCAGCAGCTTGTTCGGGGATACGCAGTATTTT
CASSLFGDTQYF
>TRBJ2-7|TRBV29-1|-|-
TGCAGCGTTAGGGAGGTAGGGGGGGGAGGCGAGCAGTACTTC
CSVREVGGGGEQYF
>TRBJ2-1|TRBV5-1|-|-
TGCGCCAGCAGCTTGTGGACGGGGGTCAATGAGCAGTTCTTC
CASSLWTGVNEQFF
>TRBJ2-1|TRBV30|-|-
TGTGCCTGGAATCCGGGCAGGCACAATGAGCAGTTCTTC
CAWNPGRHNEQFF
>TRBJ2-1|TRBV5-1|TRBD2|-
TGCGCCAGCAGCTGGTTAGCGGGGGGCGGGAATGAGCAGTTCTTC
CASSWLAGGGNEQFF
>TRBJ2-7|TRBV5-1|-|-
TGCGCCAGCAGCATCAGGGGAGCGAGCAACGAGCAGTACTTC
CASSIRGASNEQYF
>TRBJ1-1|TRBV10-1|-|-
TGCGCCAGCAGTACAGACATGAACACTGAAGCTTTCTTT
CASSTDMNTEAFF
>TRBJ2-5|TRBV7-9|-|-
TGTGCCAGCAGCAAACGGGGTTACCAGGAGACCCAGTACTTC
CASSKRGYQETQYF
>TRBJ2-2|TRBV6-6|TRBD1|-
TGTGCCAGCAGCTCTCGGACAGGCAACACCGGGGAGCTGTTTTTT
CASSSRTGNTGELFF
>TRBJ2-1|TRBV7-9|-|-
TGTGCCAGCAGCCGATTGGATGAGCAGTTCTTC
CASSRLDEQFF
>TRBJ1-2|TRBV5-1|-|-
TGCGCCAGCAGCCCCCGTGGACAGACGAACGGTGGCTACACCTTC
CASSPRGQTNGGYTF
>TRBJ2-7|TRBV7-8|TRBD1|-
TGTGCCAGCAGCTTAGCGGTCGGGACAGGGGTGAGGCAGTACTTC
CASSLAVGTGVRQYF
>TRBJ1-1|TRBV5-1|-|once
TGCGCCAGCGGCCAGGACAGCACTGAAGCTTTCTTT
CASGQDSTEAFF
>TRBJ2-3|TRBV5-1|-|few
TGCGCCAGCAGCGCACAGGGATCTAGCACAGATACGCAGTATTTT
CASSAQGSSTDTQYF
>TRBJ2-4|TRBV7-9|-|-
TGTGCCAGCAGCTTTCCTGAAAACATTCAGTACTTC
CASSFPENIQYF